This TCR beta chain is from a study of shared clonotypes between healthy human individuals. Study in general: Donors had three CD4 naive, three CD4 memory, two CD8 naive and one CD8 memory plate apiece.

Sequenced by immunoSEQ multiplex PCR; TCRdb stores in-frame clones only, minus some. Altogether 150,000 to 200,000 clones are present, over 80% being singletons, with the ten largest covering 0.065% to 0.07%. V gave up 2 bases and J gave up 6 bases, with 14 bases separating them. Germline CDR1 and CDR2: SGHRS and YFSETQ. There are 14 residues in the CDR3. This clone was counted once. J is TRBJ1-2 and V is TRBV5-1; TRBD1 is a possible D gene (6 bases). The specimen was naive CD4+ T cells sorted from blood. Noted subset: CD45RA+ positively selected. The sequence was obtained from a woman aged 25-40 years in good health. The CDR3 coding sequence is TGCGCCAGCAGCTTACAGGGTTGGGGGGATGGCTACACCTTC. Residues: CASSLQGWGDGYTF.